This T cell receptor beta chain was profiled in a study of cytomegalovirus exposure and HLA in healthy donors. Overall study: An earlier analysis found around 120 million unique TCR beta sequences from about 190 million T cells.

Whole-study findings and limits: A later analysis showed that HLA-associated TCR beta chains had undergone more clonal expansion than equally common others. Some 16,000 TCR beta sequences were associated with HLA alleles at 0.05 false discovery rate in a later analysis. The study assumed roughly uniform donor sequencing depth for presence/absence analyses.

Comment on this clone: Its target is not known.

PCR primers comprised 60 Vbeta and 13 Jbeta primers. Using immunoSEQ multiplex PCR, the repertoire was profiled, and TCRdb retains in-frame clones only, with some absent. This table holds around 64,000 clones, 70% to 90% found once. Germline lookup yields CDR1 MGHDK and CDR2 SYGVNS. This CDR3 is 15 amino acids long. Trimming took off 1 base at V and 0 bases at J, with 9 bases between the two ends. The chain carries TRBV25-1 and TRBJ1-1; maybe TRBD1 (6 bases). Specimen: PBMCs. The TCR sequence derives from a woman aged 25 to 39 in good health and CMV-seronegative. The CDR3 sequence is CASSEWGQLNTEAFF. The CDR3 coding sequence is TGTGCCAGCAGTGAATGGGGACAATTGAACACTGAAGCTTTCTTT.